Listed here is a single TCR beta chain. The CDR3 loop spans 15 amino acids. Germline CDR1 reads MNHEY; CDR2 reads SVGEGT. The sample belongs to a study of monozygotic twins with inflammatory bowel disease. Whole-blood total RNA was extracted without T cell sorting. TCRdb reprocessed the 5' RACE reads; each CDR3 protein has one entry and no DNA is given. The sample yields approximately 160,000 distinct CDR3 sequences, of which the top ten take up roughly 7%. The sequencing input was blood. The receptor's source is a human donor with ulcerative colitis or Crohn's disease, or a healthy co-twin of an affected twin (not recorded which). V gene TRBV6-2 or TRBV6-3 combines with J gene TRBJ1-5. The CDR3 here is CASSYAGLGDQPQHF.